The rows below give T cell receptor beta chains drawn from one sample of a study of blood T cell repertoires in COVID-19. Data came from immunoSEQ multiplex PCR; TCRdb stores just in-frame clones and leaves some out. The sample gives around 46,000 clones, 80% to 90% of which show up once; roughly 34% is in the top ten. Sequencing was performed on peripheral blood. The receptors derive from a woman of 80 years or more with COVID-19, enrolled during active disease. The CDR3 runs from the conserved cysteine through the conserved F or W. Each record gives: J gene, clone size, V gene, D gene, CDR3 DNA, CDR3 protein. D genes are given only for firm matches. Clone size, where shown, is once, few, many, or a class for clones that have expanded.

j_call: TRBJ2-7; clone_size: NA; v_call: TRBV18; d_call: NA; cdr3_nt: TGTGCCAGCTCATCATCCGAGGGATCCTACGAGCAGTACTTC; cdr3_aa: CASSSSEGSYEQYF
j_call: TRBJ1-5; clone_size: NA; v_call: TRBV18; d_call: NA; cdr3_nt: TGTGCCAGCTCACCGTCTAATAATCAGCCCCAGCATTTT; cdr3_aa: CASSPSNNQPQHF
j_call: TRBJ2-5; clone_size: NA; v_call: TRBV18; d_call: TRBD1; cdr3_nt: TGTGCCAGCTCACCAGTTACAGGGGGGTCCGGGGAGACCCAGTACTTC; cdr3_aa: CASSPVTGGSGETQYF
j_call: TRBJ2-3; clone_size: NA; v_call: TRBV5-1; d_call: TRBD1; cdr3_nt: TGCGCCAGCAGCTTGGAAGGGACAGGGATCACAGATACGCAGTATTTT; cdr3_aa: CASSLEGTGITDTQYF
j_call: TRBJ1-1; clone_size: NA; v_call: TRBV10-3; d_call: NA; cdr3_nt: TGTGCCATCACGGCGGGTGGGAACACTGAAGCTTTCTTT; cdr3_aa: CAITAGGNTEAFF
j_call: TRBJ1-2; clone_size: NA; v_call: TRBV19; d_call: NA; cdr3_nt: TGTGCCAGTTTAAACGACGGCGGCTATGGCTACACCTTC; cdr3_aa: CASLNDGGYGYTF
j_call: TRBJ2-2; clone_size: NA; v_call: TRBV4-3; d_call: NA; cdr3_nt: TGCGCCAGCAGCCAAGATCTTACATCGAGCGGCCGTCTGAACACCGGGGAGCTGTTTTTT; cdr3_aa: CASSQDLTSSGRLNTGELFF
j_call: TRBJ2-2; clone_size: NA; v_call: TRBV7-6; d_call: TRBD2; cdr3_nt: TGTGCCAGCAGCTCTAGCGGGGGGCCCTCTGGTCGCGGTCTGTTTTTT; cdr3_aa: CASSSSGGPSGRGLFF
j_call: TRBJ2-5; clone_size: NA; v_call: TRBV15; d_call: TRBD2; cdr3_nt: TGTGCCACCAGAAGCGGGACCTCGCAAGAGACCCAGTACTTC; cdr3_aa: CATRSGTSQETQYF
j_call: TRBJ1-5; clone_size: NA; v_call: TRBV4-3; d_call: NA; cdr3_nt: TGCGCCAGCAGCCAAGTTCTGAATCAGCCCCAGCATTTT; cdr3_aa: CASSQVLNQPQHF
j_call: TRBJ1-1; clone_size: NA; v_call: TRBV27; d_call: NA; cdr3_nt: TGTGCCACCCTCCTTAACATGAACACTGAAGCTTTCTTT; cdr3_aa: CATLLNMNTEAFF
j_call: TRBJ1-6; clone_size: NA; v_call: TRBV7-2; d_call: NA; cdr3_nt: TGTGCCAGCAGCCCAGGAGCCCGGGGGATAAATTCACCCCTCCACTTT; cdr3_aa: CASSPGARGINSPLHF
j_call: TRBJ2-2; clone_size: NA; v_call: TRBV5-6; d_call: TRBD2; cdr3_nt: TGTGCCAGCAGCGATCCGGGACTAGCGGGGGTCACCGGGGAGCTGTTTTTT; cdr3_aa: CASSDPGLAGVTGELFF
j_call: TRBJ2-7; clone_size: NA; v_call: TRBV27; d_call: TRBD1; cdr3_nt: TGTGCCGCCGGGACAGGGTGGTCGGAGCAGTACTTC; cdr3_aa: CAAGTGWSEQYF
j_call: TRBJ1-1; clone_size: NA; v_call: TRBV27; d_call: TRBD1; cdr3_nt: TGTGCCAGCAGTCCCCTACGCCGACAGGGGAGGGGAATGAACACTGAAGCTTTCTTT; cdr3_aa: CASSPLRRQGRGMNTEAFF
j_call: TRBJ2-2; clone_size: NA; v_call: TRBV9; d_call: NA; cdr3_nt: TGTGCCAGCAGCGCAGCGGATACGAACACCGGGGAGCTGTTTTTT; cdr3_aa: CASSAADTNTGELFF
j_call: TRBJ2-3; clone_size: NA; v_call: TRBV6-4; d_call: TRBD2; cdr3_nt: TGTGCCAGCCGTGAAGGGGTAGCGGGAGGGACCGGTTACACAGATACGCAGTATTTT; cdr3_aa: CASREGVAGGTGYTDTQYF
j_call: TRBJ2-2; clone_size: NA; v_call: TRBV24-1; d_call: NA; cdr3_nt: TGTGCCACCAGTGATCCTGGGCAGGGGAACACCGGGGAGCTGTTTTTT; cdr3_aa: CATSDPGQGNTGELFF
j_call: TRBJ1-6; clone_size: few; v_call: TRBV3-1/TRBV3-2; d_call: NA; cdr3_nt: TGTGCCAGCAAGGCCGGGACATATAATTCACCCCTCCACTTT; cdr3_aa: CASKAGTYNSPLHF
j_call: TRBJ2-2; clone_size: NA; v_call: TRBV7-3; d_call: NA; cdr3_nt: TGTGCCAGCAGCTTAACGGGGGGACAGAGCACCGGGGAGCTGTTTTTT; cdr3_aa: CASSLTGGQSTGELFF
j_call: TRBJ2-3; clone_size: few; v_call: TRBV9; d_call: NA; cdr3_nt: TGTGCCAGCTCGGAGGGGTCCACAGATACGCAGTATTTT; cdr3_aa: CASSEGSTDTQYF
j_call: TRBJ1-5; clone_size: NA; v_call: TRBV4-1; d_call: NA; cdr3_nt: TGCGCCAGCAGCCAAGCCGAGAACAGGCAGGATCAGCCCCAGCATTTT; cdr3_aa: CASSQAENRQDQPQHF
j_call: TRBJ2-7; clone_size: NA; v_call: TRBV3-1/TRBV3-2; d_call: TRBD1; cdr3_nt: TGTGCCAGCAGCCAAGCCCCAGGGACAGGGGGAAACGAGCAGTACTTC; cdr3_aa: CASSQAPGTGGNEQYF
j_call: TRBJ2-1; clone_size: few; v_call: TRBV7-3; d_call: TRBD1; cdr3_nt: TGTGCCAGCAGCTTAACCGGACAGGGGGCCATATCCTCCTACAATGAGCAGTTCTTC; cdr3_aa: CASSLTGQGAISSYNEQFF
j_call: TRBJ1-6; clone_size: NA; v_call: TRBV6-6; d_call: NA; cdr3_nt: TGTGCCAGCAGTTCACAGGGACGTTATTCACCCCTCCACTTT; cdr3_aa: CASSSQGRYSPLHF
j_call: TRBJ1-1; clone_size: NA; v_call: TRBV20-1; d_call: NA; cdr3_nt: TGCAGTGCTAGTGAACCGACCGGGAGAGCTTTCTTT; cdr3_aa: CSASEPTGRAFF
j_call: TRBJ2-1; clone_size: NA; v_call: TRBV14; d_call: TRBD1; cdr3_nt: TGTGCCAGCAGCCAACTCGGGACAGCCTACAATGAGCAGTTCTTC; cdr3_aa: CASSQLGTAYNEQFF
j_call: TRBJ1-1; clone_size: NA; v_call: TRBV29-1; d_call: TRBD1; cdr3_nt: TGCAGCGTTGAGGGGGTTCAGGGGGCCAGGACTGAAGCTTTCTTT; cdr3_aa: CSVEGVQGARTEAFF
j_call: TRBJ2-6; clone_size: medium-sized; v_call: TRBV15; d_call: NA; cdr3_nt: TGTGCCACCAGCAGAGATACTAACTCTGGGGCCAACGTCCTGACTTTC; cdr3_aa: CATSRDTNSGANVLTF
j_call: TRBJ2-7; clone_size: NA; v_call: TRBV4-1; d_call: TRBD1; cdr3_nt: TGCGCCAGCAGCTCTGGACAGGGGTCACCCTACGAGCAGTACTTC; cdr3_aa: CASSSGQGSPYEQYF
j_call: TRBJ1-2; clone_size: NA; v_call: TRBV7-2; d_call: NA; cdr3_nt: TGTGCCACACAAATCGTTAACTATGGCTACACCTTC; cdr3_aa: CATQIVNYGYTF
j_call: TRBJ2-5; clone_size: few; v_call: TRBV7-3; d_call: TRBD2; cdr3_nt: TGTGCCAGCAGCTTAGGCGGGGGAGTGAAAGAGACCCAGTACTTC; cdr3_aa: CASSLGGGVKETQYF
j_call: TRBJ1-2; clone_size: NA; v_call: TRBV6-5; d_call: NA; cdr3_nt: TGTGCCAGCAGTTACCGACAGGTGTCCTATGGCTACACCTTC; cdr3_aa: CASSYRQVSYGYTF
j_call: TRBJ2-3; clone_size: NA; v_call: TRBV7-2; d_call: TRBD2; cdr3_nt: TGTGCCAGCAGCTTTTTGGGAGGGAACGAAGGGGATACGCAGTATTTT; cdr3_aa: CASSFLGGNEGDTQYF
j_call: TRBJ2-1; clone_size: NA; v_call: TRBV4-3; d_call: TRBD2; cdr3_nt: TGCGCCAGCAGCCAAGGGACAGCGGGAGGGCCAAGGGGTGAGCAGTTCTTC; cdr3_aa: CASSQGTAGGPRGEQFF
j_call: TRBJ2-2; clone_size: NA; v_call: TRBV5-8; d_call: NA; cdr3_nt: TGTGCCAGCAGCCCTTATGGGACATCTTCCAACACCGGGGAGCTGTTTTTT; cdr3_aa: CASSPYGTSSNTGELFF
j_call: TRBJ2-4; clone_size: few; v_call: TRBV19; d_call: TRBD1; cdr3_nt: TGTGCCAGTGCACCGGGACAGGGGTCCATTCAGTACTTC; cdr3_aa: CASAPGQGSIQYF
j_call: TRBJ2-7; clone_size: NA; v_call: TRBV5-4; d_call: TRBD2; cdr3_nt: TGTGCCAGCAGCTTGGTGGCTAGCGGGGCCTACGAGCAGTACTTC; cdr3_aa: CASSLVASGAYEQYF
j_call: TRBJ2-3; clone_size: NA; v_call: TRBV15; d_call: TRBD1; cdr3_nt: TGTGCCACCAGCAAACCGGTGCATCGACAGGGCAGCACAGATACGCAGTATTTT; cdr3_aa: CATSKPVHRQGSTDTQYF
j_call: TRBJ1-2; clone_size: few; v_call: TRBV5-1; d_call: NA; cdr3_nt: TGCGCCAGCAGCTTGGGAGATTCTAACTATGGCTACACCTTC; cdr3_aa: CASSLGDSNYGYTF
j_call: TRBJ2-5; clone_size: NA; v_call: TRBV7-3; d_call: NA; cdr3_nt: TGTGCCAGCAGCTTAACGGGGCGGCGAGAAGAGACCCAGTACTTC; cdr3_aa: CASSLTGRREETQYF
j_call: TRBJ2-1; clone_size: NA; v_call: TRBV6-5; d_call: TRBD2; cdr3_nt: TGTGCCAGCAGTTACCTAGCGGTTGGGAGTGGGAATGAGCAGTTCTTC; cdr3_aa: CASSYLAVGSGNEQFF
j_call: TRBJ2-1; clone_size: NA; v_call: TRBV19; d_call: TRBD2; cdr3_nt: TGTGCCAGTAGTCGACGGGGGGGCAGCGGGCTGTACAATGAGCAGTTCTTC; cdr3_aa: CASSRRGGSGLYNEQFF
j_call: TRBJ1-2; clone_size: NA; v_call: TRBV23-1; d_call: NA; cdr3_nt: TGCGCCAGCAGTCAATCGACTTTTGGCTACACCTTC; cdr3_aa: CASSQSTFGYTF
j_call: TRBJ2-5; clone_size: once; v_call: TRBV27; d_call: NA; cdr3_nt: TGTGCCAGCAGTTTAACGCCCCGTTGGCAGGGTCAAGAGACCCAGTACTTC; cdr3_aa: CASSLTPRWQGQETQYF
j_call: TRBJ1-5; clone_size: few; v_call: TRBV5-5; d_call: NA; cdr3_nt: TGTGCCAGCTCGAGGGCACCCCCGGGTAGCAATCAGCCCCAGCATTTT; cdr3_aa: CASSRAPPGSNQPQHF
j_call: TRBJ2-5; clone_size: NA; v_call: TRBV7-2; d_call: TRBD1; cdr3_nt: TGTGCCAGCAGCCCAGGGACAGGGGGCTTCAAGACCCAGTACTTC; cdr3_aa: CASSPGTGGFKTQYF
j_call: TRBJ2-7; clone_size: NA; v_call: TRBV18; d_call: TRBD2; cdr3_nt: TGTGCCAGCTCACCTCGGGAGGGTCCCTACGAGCAGTACTTC; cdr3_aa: CASSPREGPYEQYF
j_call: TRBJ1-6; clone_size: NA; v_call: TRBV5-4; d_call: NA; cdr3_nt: TGTGCCAGCAGTCTGGAGGGCAGCGCCATGCTACCCCTCCACTTT; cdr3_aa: CASSLEGSAMLPLHF
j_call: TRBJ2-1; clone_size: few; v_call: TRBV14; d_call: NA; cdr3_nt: TGTGCCAGCAGCAGGGGCTGGAATGAGCAGTTCTTC; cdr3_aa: CASSRGWNEQFF
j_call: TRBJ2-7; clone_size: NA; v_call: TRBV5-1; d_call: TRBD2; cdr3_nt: TGCGCCAGCAGCCGTTGGAGCGGGGCACAATCTACCTACGAGCAGTACTTC; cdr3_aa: CASSRWSGAQSTYEQYF
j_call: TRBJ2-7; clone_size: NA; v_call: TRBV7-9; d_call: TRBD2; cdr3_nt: TGTGCCAGCAGCCCCGGGACTAGCGGGAGTTTC; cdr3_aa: CASSPGTSGSF
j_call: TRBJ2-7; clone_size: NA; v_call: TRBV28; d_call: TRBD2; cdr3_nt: TGTGCCAGCAGTTCGGCTAGCGGGACGAAGGGCGAGCAGTACTTC; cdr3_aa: CASSSASGTKGEQYF
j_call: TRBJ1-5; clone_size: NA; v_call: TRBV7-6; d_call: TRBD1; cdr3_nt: TGTGCCAGCAGCTTCGGGACAGGGGGAAATCAGCCCCAGCATTTT; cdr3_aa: CASSFGTGGNQPQHF
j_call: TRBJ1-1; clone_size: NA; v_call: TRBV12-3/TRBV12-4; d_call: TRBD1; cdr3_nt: TGTGCCAGCAGTTTCGGACAGGACACTGAAGCTTTCTTT; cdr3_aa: CASSFGQDTEAFF
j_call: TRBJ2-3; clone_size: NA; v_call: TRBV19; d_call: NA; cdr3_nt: TGTGCCAGTAGTACTCTAGGGGAAGGCACAGATACGCAGTATTTT; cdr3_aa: CASSTLGEGTDTQYF
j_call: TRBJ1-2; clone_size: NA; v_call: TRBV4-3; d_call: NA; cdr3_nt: TGCGCCAGCAGCCAAGCAGCGACTACAAACTATGGCTACACCTTC; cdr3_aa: CASSQAATTNYGYTF